One and the same sample provided the 25 T cell receptor beta chains below, sequenced in a study of control samples from healthy donors and cancer patients. Sequencing used immunoSEQ multiplex PCR; TCRdb keeps in-frame clones, though not all of them. The table records under 150,000 clones, roughly 92% of them present only once. The sample was blood. All receptors come from a man under 40 in good health.

The genes are TRBV28 and TRBJ1-1, with TRBD1 identical over 7 bases. Germline CDR1 reads MDHEN; CDR2 reads SYDVKM. The CDR3 contains 16 residues. Trimming took 5 bases from V and 0 from J; bases not matched to a gene: 9. CDR3 nucleotides: TGTGCCAGCAGTGACCCGACAGGGTCCATGAACACTGAAGCTTTCTTT. It is translated as CASSDPTGSMNTEAFF.

This sequence joins TRBV29-1 and TRBJ2-5; the match to TRBD2 covers 9 bases. The CDR3 covers 14 residues. V lost 4 bases and J lost 4; bases outside the gene matches: 7. Per the germline V gene, CDR1 is SQVTM and CDR2 is ANQGSEA. The CDR3 protein is CSVGALAGRETQYF. The CDR3 coding sequence is TGCAGCGTTGGGGCCCTAGCGGGACGAGAGACCCAGTACTTC.

V and J are TRBV30 and TRBJ2-1; D is uncertain. The length of the CDR3 is 12 residues. The germline V gene encodes CDR1 GTSNPN and CDR2 SVGIG (reference sequence). Trimming removed 4 bases from V and 7 bases from J, with 11 bases in between. The CDR3 DNA is TGTGCCTGGACCCGGTCGACGAATGAGCAGTTCTTC. This encodes CAWTRSTNEQFF. The full variable domain, with the rest looked up from reference TRBV30 and TRBJ2-1, is SQTIHQWPATLVQPVGSPLSLECTVEGTSNPNLYWYRQAAGRGLQLLFYSVGIGQISSEVPQNLSASRPQDRQFILSSKKLLLSDSGFYLCAWTRSTNEQFFGPGTRLTVL.

The chain joins TRBV12-3 or TRBV12-4 to TRBJ2-3; no reliable D call. The CDR3 has 13 amino acids. Between the trimmed V and J ends, which lost 3 bases and 4 bases, there was a span of 8 bases. Written as DNA, the CDR3 is TGTGCCAGCAGTTTGAGTGGGGCAGATACGCAGTATTTT. Its translation: CASSLSGADTQYF.

The chain employs TRBV4-3 and TRBJ1-2; possible D gene TRBD1, 5 bases. There are 17 residues in the CDR3. The germline V and J ends were trimmed by 0 bases and 0 bases, with 14 bases remaining between them. The germline V gene encodes CDR1 LGHNA and CDR2 YSLEER. The CDR3 loop is CASSQDFRQGTNYGYTF. The CDR3 region has the DNA TGCGCCAGCAGCCAAGATTTTAGGCAGGGAACTAACTATGGCTACACCTTC.

The chain joins TRBV1 to TRBJ2-5; the table calls TRBD2, which could not be checked here. TRBV1 is listed as a pseudogene. This CDR3 comprises 19 residues. The CDR3 sequence: CTSSQQISQILAGVETQYF. The CDR3 DNA reads TGCACCAGCAGCCAACAGATATCCCAGATACTAGCGGGAGTGGAGACCCAGTACTTC.

The rearrangement links TRBV28 to TRBJ2-1, with D unresolved. V lost 7 bases, J lost 5 bases, and 15 bases lay in between. There are 14 residues in the CDR3. CDR1 and CDR2 (germline): MDHEN, SYDVKM. The DNA for the CDR3 is TGTGCCAGCAACTTAGCATCTGAGCACAATGAGCAGTTCTTC. Protein: CASNLASEHNEQFF.

The chain carries TRBV7-9 and TRBJ1-3; D ambiguous. The CDR3 runs to 15 residues. The germline CDR1 and CDR2 sequences are SEHNR and FQNEAQ (reference sequence). V was cut by 6 bases and J by 0 bases, with 12 bases left in between. As DNA, the CDR3 is TGTGCCAGCAGTCCCAGGCGGGTCTCTGGAAACACCATATATTTT. Its protein product is CASSPRRVSGNTIYF.

The gene calls are TRBV7-2 and TRBJ1-5; no clear D. This CDR3 has 13 residues. Per the germline V gene, CDR1 is SGHTA and CDR2 is FQGNSA. The V end lost 2 bases, the J end lost 5 bases, and 7 bases lay between the germline ends. The CDR3 protein is CASSLIWDQPQHF. CDR3 bases: TGTGCCAGCAGCTTAATTTGGGATCAGCCCCAGCATTTT.

V usage is TRBV3-1 (or the pseudogene TRBV3-2) and J usage is TRBJ2-1, with D unclear. CDR3 length: 15 amino acids. The germline V and J ends were trimmed by 4 bases and 0 bases, with 10 bases remaining between them. CDR1 LGHDT and CDR2 YNNKEL come from the germline V gene (reference sequence). CDR3 in DNA: TGTGCCAGCAGCCCTGGGGAAAACTCCTACAATGAGCAGTTCTTC. This gives the protein CASSPGENSYNEQFF.

The chain has TRBV11-2 and TRBJ2-1; TRBD2 matches 7 bases. The CDR3 consists of 17 residues. Germline assignment: CDR1 SGHAT and CDR2 FQNNGV. Trimming removed 4 bases from V and 0 bases from J; junction bases left unmatched: 9. CDR3 DNA: TGTGCCAGCAGCTCGGGGAGCGGGATTAACTCCTACAATGAGCAGTTCTTC. Its protein is CASSSGSGINSYNEQFF.

The chain is built from TRBV14 and TRBJ2-7; D gene unclear. Trimming shortened V by 4 bases and J by 2 bases, and 6 bases separated the two germline ends. CDR3 length: 12 amino acids. CDR1 is SGHDN, CDR2 FVKESK, per germline. CDR3 sequence: CASSPHTYEQYF. DNA of the CDR3: TGTGCCAGCAGCCCGCACACCTACGAGCAGTACTTC.

This clone is a singleton in its sample. This chain connects TRBV27 to TRBJ2-2; D is uncertain. Germline CDR1 reads MNHEY; CDR2 reads SMNVEV (reference sequence). The CDR3 spans 14 residues. Trimming cost V 5 bases and J 5 bases, with 12 bases left between them. CDR3 nucleotides: TGTGCCAGCAGTCCTTCCCGACTGACCGGGGAGCTGTTTTTT. Protein sequence: CASSPSRLTGELFF.

Only one count was recorded for this clone. This chain connects TRBV2 to TRBJ2-5; D ambiguous. CDR1 is SNHLY, CDR2 FYNNEI, per germline. V was pared by 1 base and J by 5 bases, with 14 bases between. This CDR3 spans 15 amino acids. In DNA form, the CDR3 reads TGTGCCAGCAGTGAAGAATTGGCTAGTCTGGAGACCCAGTACTTC. Protein product: CASSEELASLETQYF.

This clone has just one count. This chain uses TRBV29-1 with TRBJ2-1, with D perhaps TRBD1 (6 bases). The V and J ends lost 3 bases and 2 bases respectively, with 20 bases between them. The germline CDR1 and CDR2 sequences are SQVTM and ANQGSEA. This CDR3 has 17 amino acids. The CDR3 spells CSVEEYRELWTYNEQFF. The CDR3 DNA is TGCAGCGTTGAGGAGTACAGGGAGCTCTGGACCTACAATGAGCAGTTCTTC.

The chain couples TRBV28 to TRBJ2-2; 10 nucleotides line up with TRBD1. The CDR3 has 14 amino acids. Germline assignment: CDR1 MDHEN and CDR2 SYDVKM. V lost 7 bases, J lost 10 bases, and 9 bases stayed unmatched. CDR3: CASISRDRGKELFF. The CDR3 DNA is TGTGCCAGCATTTCCCGGGACAGGGGAAAGGAGCTGTTTTTT.

The rearrangement uses TRBV3-1 (or the pseudogene TRBV3-2) and TRBJ1-1; tentative D call: TRBD1 (5 bases). The V gene's germline CDR1 is LGHDT and CDR2 YNNKEL (reference sequence). The CDR3 is 14 residues long. V lost 1 base, J lost 8 bases, and 14 bases lay in between. The chain's CDR3 is CASSQAGGAPEAFF. Here the CDR3 DNA reads TGTGCCAGCAGCCAAGCGGGAGGGGCCCCCGAAGCTTTCTTT.

This rearrangement joins TRBV6-5 to TRBJ2-1; 13 bases are a match to TRBD2. Germline lookup yields CDR1 MNHEY and CDR2 SVGAGI. Trimming took 6 bases from V and 2 from J; bases not matched to a gene: 1. CDR3 length: 15 residues. The DNA for the CDR3 is TGTGCCAGCAGAACTAGCGGGAGGGCCTACAATGAGCAGTTCTTC. Translating it yields CASRTSGRAYNEQFF.

As DNA, the CDR3 is TGTGCCAGCACTCCGAGGGTAACGATCCGGTATGGCTACACCTTC. Its translation is CASTPRVTIRYGYTF. V is TRBV6-5 and J is TRBJ1-2; D gene unclear. V lost 7 bases and J lost 5, with 20 bases in between. This CDR3 has 15 residues. From germline, CDR1 is MNHEY and CDR2 SVGAGI.

The chain combines TRBV15 with TRBJ1-5; perhaps TRBD1 as D (5 bases). V lost 0 bases to trimming and J lost 3 bases, with 21 bases between them. Germline V gene data show CDR1 as LNHNV and CDR2 as YYDKDF (reference sequence). The CDR3 extends over 19 amino acids. The CDR3 nucleotides are TGTGCCACCAGCAGAGATCCTTTCTACGGCAAGGGGTTCAATCAGCCCCAGCATTTT. Its translation: CATSRDPFYGKGFNQPQHF.

This chain connects TRBV6-5 to TRBJ2-7; D might be TRBD2 (6 bases). Deletions cut 6 bases from V and 3 bases from J, with 12 bases between. The CDR3 totals 13 residues. Germline V gene data show CDR1 as MNHEY and CDR2 as SVGAGI. The DNA for the CDR3 is TGTGCCAGCAGGCGCCCGGGGGACTACGAGCAGTACTTC. Protein sequence: CASRRPGDYEQYF.

The V call is TRBV30, the J call TRBJ2-6; D gene unclear. Trimming cost V 3 bases and J 3 bases, with 9 bases left between them. The CDR3 loop spans 14 amino acids. Germline loops: CDR1 GTSNPN, CDR2 SVGIG (reference sequence). CDR3 in amino acids: CAWSEMGGANVLTF. The CDR3 region has the DNA TGTGCCTGGAGCGAAATGGGTGGGGCCAACGTCCTGACTTTC. The full variable domain, with the rest looked up from reference TRBV30 and TRBJ2-6, is SQTIHQWPATLVQPVGSPLSLECTVEGTSNPNLYWYRQAAGRGLQLLFYSVGIGQISSEVPQNLSASRPQDRQFILSSKKLLLSDSGFYLCAWSEMGGANVLTFGAGSRLTVL.

This chain uses TRBV2 with TRBJ2-7; TRBD2 matches 10 bases. CDR1 SNHLY and CDR2 FYNNEI come from the germline V gene. The CDR3 has 17 amino acids. J lost 0 bases, V lost 6 bases, and 11 bases had no gene match. In DNA, the CDR3 is TGTGCCAGCAGCCCTCCCGGACTAGCGGCCAGCTCCTACGAGCAGTACTTC. It is translated as CASSPPGLAASSYEQYF. The whole variable domain, remainder taken from reference TRBV2 and TRBJ2-7, is EPEVTQTPSHQVTQMGQEVILRCVPISNHLYFYWYRQILGQKVEFLVSFYNNEISEKSEIFDDQFSVERPDGSNFTLKIRSTKLEDSAMYFCASSPPGLAASSYEQYFGPGTRLTVT.

The CDR3 here is CATSREGRDEQFF. CDR3 in DNA: TGTGCCACCAGCAGAGAAGGTAGGGATGAGCAGTTCTTC. The V call is TRBV15, the J call TRBJ2-1; D gene ambiguous. The V and J ends lost 0 bases and 8 bases respectively, with 8 bases between them. CDR3 length: 13 residues. Germline V gene sequence: CDR1 LNHNV, CDR2 YYDKDF (reference sequence).

The V gene is TRBV24-1, the J gene TRBJ2-1; TRBD2 matches 10 bases. CDR3 length: 17 residues. Germline V gene lookup returns CDR1 KGHDR and CDR2 SFDVKD. V dropped 3 bases and J dropped 8; count of bases not matched to a gene: 12. The CDR3 nucleotides read TGTGCCACCAGTGATAGGCGCCCGGGACTAGCGATCGATGAGCAGTTCTTC. Amino acids: CATSDRRPGLAIDEQFF.